The 16 T cell receptor beta chains reported below all come from one sample, sequenced in a study of T cells in Graves' hyperthyroidism and ophthalmopathy. TCR beta CDR3 sequences were amplified from RNA transcripts. During a first-round RT-PCR of the TCR CDR3, the HTBI primer set was used. Each CDR3 protein gets one entry after TCRdb re-called the multiplex PCR reads with MiXCR. The sample has around 760,000 distinct CDR3 sequences, just over 35% seen once; the top ten hold around 29%. Material for sequencing was blood. The receptor set was obtained from a woman in her 40s with Graves' hyperthyroidism.

This clonotype was counted a few times. This chain joins TRBV19 and TRBJ1-5; D gene unclear. The CDR3 totals 17 residues. Germline-derived CDR1 and CDR2 are LNHDA and SQIVND (reference sequence). V gave up 6 bases and J gave up 3 bases, with 21 bases separating them. CDR3 region: CASRGAADVRYNQPQHF. CDR3 nucleotide sequence: TGTGCCAGTAGAGGCGCGGCCGACGTCCGGTACAATCAGCCCCAGCATTTT.

With respect to this clonotype: The junction does not match germline at one end; this may be a read error. The genes are TRBV6-1 and TRBJ1-1; D is undetermined. The CDR3 spans 11 residues. CDR1 is MNHNS, CDR2 SASEGT, per germline. The CDR3 is CASKVNTGAFF. As DNA, the CDR3 is TGTGCCAGCAAGGTGAACACTGGAGCTTTCTTT.

With regard to this clonotype: This may arise from a read error, as a much more abundant clone is one base away. The chain has TRBV6-5 and TRBJ2-6; no definite D call. The CDR3 is 15 residues long. Looked up from germline, CDR1 is MNHEY and CDR2 is SVGAGI. In DNA, the CDR3 is TGTGTCAGCAGTTCCGAGTACTCTGGGGCCAACGTCCTGACTTTC. It codes for CVSSSEYSGANVLTF.

This clonotype occurred a few times. The rearrangement links TRBV28 to TRBJ2-6; D is possibly TRBD2 (7 bases). Germline values: CDR1 MDHEN, CDR2 SYDVKM. The length of the CDR3 is 15 residues. V gave up 10 bases and J gave up 2 bases, with 15 bases separating them. The chain's CDR3 is CATKGGATGANVLTF. The CDR3 DNA is TGTGCCACCAAGGGGGGGGCTACTGGGGCCAACGTCCTGACTTTC. The full variable domain, its missing parts supplied by reference TRBV28 and TRBJ2-6, is DVKVTQSSRYLVKRTGEKVFLECVQDMDHENMFWYRQDPGLGLRLIYFSYDVKMKEKGDIPEGYSVSREKKERFSLILESASTNQTSMYLCATKGGATGANVLTFGAGSRLTVL.

Only a few counts were recorded for this clonotype. V and J are TRBV20-1 and TRBJ1-4; the match to TRBD1 covers 7 bases. Germline assignment: CDR1 DFQATT and CDR2 SNEGSKA (reference sequence). This CDR3 contains 16 residues. The V gene end was trimmed by 3 bases and the J gene end by 7 bases; junction bases not matched to a gene: 14. CDR3 sequence: CSASEALTGFGEKLFF. The CDR3, as DNA: TGCAGTGCTAGCGAAGCCTTGACAGGGTTCGGTGAAAAACTGTTTTTT.

This clonotype was found many times. The chain joins TRBV7-9 to TRBJ1-6, with D possibly being TRBD1 (5 bases). The CDR3 length is 15 residues. V was shortened by 3 bases and J by 9 bases, with 15 bases between the two germline ends. Germline CDR1 reads SEHNR; CDR2 reads FQNEAQ (reference sequence). The CDR3 nucleotides are TGTGCCAGCAGCTTGTCTGGGGGTATAGGTTCACCCCTCCACTTT. Amino acids: CASSLSGGIGSPLHF.

A remark on this clonotype: This may come from a read error, since a much larger clone is one base off. The chain couples TRBV9 to TRBJ1-2; no definite D call. V lost 6 bases, J lost 6 bases, and 15 bases lay in between. The CDR3 has 13 residues. Germline loops: CDR1 SGDLS, CDR2 YYNGEE. CDR3 DNA sequence: TGTGCCAGCAACGTTGGCGGAGGCCATGGCTACACCTTC. Its translation: CASNVGGGHGYTF.

The chain links TRBV2 to TRBJ1-2; 7 bases are shared with TRBD1. CDR3 size: 12 residues. V lost 8 bases to trimming and J lost 4 bases; unmatched junction nucleotides: 4. Germline V gene sequence: CDR1 SNHLY, CDR2 FYNNEI. CDR3 loop: CASPGQIYGYTF. CDR3 in DNA: TGTGCCAGCCCGGGACAGATCTATGGCTACACCTTC.

This clonotype was observed at least ten times. The chain couples TRBV20-1 to TRBJ1-2, with TRBD1 identical over 10 bases. Germline values: CDR1 DFQATT, CDR2 SNEGSKA (reference sequence). The V and J ends lost 4 bases and 4 bases, in that order; junction bases with no gene match: 6. This CDR3 comprises 14 residues. This CDR3 is CSANRDRGTYGYTF. The CDR3 DNA sequence: TGCAGTGCTAACCGGGACAGGGGCACCTATGGCTACACCTTC.

With regard to this clonotype: Just one base apart from a much larger clone, this may be a read error. The chain links TRBV6-1 to TRBJ1-1; D is ambiguous. The ends were cut back, 5 bases at V and 3 bases at J, with 13 bases in the middle. The germline CDR1 and CDR2 sequences are MNHNS and SASEGT. This CDR3 has 14 amino acids. This CDR3 reads CASSTWEGHTEAFF. CDR3 bases: TGTGCCAGCAGTACCTGGGAAGGACACACTGAAGCTTTCTTT.

The sample holds many counts of this clonotype. The chain links TRBV29-1 to TRBJ1-3; D gene uncertain. Per germline, CDR1 SQVTM and CDR2 ANQGSEA. This CDR3 is 15 amino acids long. Trimming took off 4 bases at V and 0 bases at J, with 13 bases between the two ends. Here the CDR3 DNA reads TGCAGCGTTGCCGATTGGTCGAGCTCTGGAAACACCATATATTTT. This encodes CSVADWSSSGNTIYF. The full variable domain, with the rest looked up from reference TRBV29-1 and TRBJ1-3, is SAVISQKPSRDICQRGTSLTIQCQVDSQVTMMFWYRQQPGQSLTLIATANQGSEATYESGFVIDKFPISRPNLTFSTLTVSNMSPEDSSIYLCSVADWSSSGNTIYFGEGSWLTVV.

This clonotype was counted ten times or more. The J gene is TRBJ1-1, the V gene TRBV29-1; D is ambiguous. The CDR3 sequence is 13 residues long. V was shortened by 7 bases and J by 1 base, with 13 bases between the two germline ends. Per germline, CDR1 SQVTM and CDR2 ANQGSEA. The CDR3 sequence: CSADRAQNTEAFF. The CDR3 region has the DNA TGCAGCGCCGACCGGGCCCAGAACACTGAAGCTTTCTTT. The whole variable domain, remainder taken from reference TRBV29-1 and TRBJ1-1, is SAVISQKPSRDICQRGTSLTIQCQVDSQVTMMFWYRQQPGQSLTLIATANQGSEATYESGFVIDKFPISRPNLTFSTLTVSNMSPEDSSIYLCSADRAQNTEAFFGQGTRLTVV.

Only a few counts were recorded for this clonotype. J is TRBJ1-2 and V is TRBV7-2; D is possibly TRBD1 (6 bases). In germline, CDR1 is SGHTA, CDR2 FQGNSA. The CDR3 sequence is 15 residues long. V lost 6 bases and J 4 bases, leaving 18 bases between the germline ends. CDR3 nucleotides: TGTGCCAGCAGAACCCCCTCAGGGGCGAGCTATGGCTACACCTTC. Protein product: CASRTPSGASYGYTF. The variable domain in full, completed from reference TRBV7-2 and TRBJ1-2, reads GAGVSQSPSNKVTEKGKDVELRCDPISGHTALYWYRQSLGQGLEFLIYFQGNSAPDKSGLPSDRFSAERTGGSVSTLTIQRTQQEDSAVYLCASRTPSGASYGYTFGSGTRLTVV.

This clonotype was seen repeatedly, ten times or more. This rearrangement joins TRBV25-1 to TRBJ2-5, with a weak D call TRBD1 (5 bases). The CDR3 totals 16 residues. The germline V and J ends were trimmed by 2 bases and 5 bases, with 18 bases remaining between them. The germline V gene encodes CDR1 MGHDK and CDR2 SYGVNS. DNA for the CDR3: TGTGCCAGCAGTGAACCGCCCCCGCAGGGAACGGAGACCCAGTACTTC. The encoded protein is CASSEPPPQGTETQYF.

There are many counts of this clonotype. The chain combines TRBV12-3 or TRBV12-4 with TRBJ1-1; 7 positions match TRBD1. This CDR3 contains 15 residues. V was pared by 5 bases and J by 0 bases, with 6 bases of the junction left unmatched. In DNA form, the CDR3 reads TGTGCCAGCAGTCCACAGGGACAGATGAACACTGAAGCTTTCTTT. Translating gives CASSPQGQMNTEAFF.

Written as DNA, the CDR3 is TGTGCCAGCAGCCTCGGACAGGCATCAGTTACGCAGTATTTT. As protein: CASSLGQASVTQYF. V is TRBV11-2 and J is TRBJ2-3; 7 positions agree with TRBD1. CDR1 and CDR2 from the germline V gene are SGHAT and FQNNGV. V lost 5 bases and J lost 8; bases outside the gene matches: 10. The CDR3 totals 14 residues.